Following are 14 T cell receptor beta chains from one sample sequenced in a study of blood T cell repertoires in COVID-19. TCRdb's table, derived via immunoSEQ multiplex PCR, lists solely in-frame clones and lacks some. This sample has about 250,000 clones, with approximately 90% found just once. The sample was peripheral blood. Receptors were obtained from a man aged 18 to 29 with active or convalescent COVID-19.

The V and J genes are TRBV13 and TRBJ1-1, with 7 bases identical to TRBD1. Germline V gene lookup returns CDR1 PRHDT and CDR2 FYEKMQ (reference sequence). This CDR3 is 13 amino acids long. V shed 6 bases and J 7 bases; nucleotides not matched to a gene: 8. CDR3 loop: CASRTGTELEAFF. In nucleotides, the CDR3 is TGTGCCAGCAGGACTGGGACAGAACTTGAAGCTTTCTTT.

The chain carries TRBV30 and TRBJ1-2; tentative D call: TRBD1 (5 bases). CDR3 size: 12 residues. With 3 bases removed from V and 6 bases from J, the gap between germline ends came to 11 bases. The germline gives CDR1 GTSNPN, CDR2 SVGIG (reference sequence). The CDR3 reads CAWRSGLNGYTF. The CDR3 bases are TGTGCCTGGAGGTCAGGGTTAAATGGCTACACCTTC. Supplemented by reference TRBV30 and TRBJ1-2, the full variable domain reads SQTIHQWPATLVQPVGSPLSLECTVEGTSNPNLYWYRQAAGRGLQLLFYSVGIGQISSEVPQNLSASRPQDRQFILSSKKLLLSDSGFYLCAWRSGLNGYTFGSGTRLTVV.

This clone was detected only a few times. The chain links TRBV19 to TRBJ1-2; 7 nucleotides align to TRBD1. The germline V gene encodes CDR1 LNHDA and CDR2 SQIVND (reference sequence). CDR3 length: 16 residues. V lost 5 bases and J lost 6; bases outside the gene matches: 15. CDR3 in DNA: TGTGCCAGTAGTCCTCCGGGACAGCGCACTTCTAATGGCTACACCTTC. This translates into CASSPPGQRTSNGYTF.

CDR3 sequence: CASSLTGAGELFF. CDR3 DNA sequence: TGTGCCAGCAGTCTCACAGGGGCCGGGGAGCTGTTTTTT. The chain recombines TRBV27 with TRBJ2-2; 7 bases fit TRBD1. Germline V gene sequence: CDR1 MNHEY, CDR2 SMNVEV (reference sequence). V lost 5 bases to trimming and J lost 6 bases; unmatched junction nucleotides: 3. The CDR3 consists of 13 residues.

CDR3 DNA: TGTGCCAGCAGGGCGCCCCGACTAGTTTCCGAGCAGTACTTC. This translates into CASRAPRLVSEQYF. The rearrangement links TRBV2 to TRBJ2-7; D is possibly TRBD2 (6 bases). Trimming removed 6 bases at V and 6 bases at J, with 18 bases between. Looked up from germline, CDR1 is SNHLY and CDR2 is FYNNEI. The CDR3 consists of 14 residues.

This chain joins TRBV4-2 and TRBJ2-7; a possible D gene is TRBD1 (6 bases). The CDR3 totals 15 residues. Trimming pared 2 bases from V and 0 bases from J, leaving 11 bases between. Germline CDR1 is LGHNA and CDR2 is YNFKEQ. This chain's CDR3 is CASSQTGTSSYEQYF. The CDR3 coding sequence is TGTGCCAGCAGCCAAACAGGGACAAGCTCCTACGAGCAGTACTTC.

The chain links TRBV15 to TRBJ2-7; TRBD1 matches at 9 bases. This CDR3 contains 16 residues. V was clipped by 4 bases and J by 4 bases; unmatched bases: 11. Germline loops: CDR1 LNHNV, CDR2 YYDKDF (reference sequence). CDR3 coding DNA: TGTGCCACCAGCACAACTCCCGGGACAGGGCCGTACGAGCAGTACTTC. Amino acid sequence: CATSTTPGTGPYEQYF.

CDR3 coding DNA: TGTGCCAGCAGCGTAGAGGGGACTAGCTCCACAGATACGCAGTATTTT. Translated, it gives CASSVEGTSSTDTQYF. The V and J genes are TRBV9 and TRBJ2-3, with TRBD2 matching over 9 bases. The CDR3 has 16 residues. Germline values: CDR1 SGDLS, CDR2 YYNGEE. With 0 bases clipped from V and 2 bases from J, the junction kept 4 bases outside the gene matches.

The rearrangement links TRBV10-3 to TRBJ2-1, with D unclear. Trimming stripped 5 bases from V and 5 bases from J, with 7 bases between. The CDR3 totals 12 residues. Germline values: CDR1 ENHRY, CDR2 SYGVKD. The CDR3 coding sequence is TGTGCCATCAGTCTAGGTAACAATGAGCAGTTCTTC. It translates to CAISLGNNEQFF.

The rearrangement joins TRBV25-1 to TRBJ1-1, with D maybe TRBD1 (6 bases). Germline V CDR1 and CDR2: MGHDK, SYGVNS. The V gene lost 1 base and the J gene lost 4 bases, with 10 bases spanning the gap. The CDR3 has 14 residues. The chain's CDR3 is CASSESGRGTEAFF. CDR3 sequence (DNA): TGTGCCAGCAGTGAATCGGGCAGGGGCACTGAAGCTTTCTTT.

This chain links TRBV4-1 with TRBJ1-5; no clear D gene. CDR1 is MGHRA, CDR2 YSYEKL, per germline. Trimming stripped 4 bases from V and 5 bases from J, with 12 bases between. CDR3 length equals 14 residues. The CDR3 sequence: CASSPSGSYQPQHF. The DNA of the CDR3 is TGCGCCAGCAGCCCTAGCGGGTCTTATCAGCCCCAGCATTTT.

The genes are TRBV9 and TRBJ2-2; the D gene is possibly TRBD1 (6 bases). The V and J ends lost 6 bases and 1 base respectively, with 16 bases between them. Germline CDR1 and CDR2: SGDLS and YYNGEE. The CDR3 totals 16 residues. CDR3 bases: TGTGCCAGCACCAAAACCCGGGACAAGAACACCGGGGAGCTGTTTTTT. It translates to CASTKTRDKNTGELFF.

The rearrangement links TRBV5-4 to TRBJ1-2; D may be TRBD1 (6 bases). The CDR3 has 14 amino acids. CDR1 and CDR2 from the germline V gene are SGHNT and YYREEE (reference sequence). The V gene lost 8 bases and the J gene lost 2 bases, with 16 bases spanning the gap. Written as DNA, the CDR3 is TGTGCCAGTTTAACGCAGGGGCGAAACTATGGCTACACCTTC. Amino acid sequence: CASLTQGRNYGYTF.

The CDR3 loop is CASSLVSGGVRYEQYF. Here the CDR3 DNA reads TGTGCCAGCAGCTTAGTGTCGGGAGGCGTCCGCTACGAGCAGTACTTC. The V and J genes are TRBV7-2 and TRBJ2-7; 7 bases fit TRBD2. The V and J ends lost 1 base and 3 bases, in that order; junction bases with no gene match: 9. The CDR3 has 16 amino acids. Germline loops: CDR1 SGHTA, CDR2 FQGNSA.